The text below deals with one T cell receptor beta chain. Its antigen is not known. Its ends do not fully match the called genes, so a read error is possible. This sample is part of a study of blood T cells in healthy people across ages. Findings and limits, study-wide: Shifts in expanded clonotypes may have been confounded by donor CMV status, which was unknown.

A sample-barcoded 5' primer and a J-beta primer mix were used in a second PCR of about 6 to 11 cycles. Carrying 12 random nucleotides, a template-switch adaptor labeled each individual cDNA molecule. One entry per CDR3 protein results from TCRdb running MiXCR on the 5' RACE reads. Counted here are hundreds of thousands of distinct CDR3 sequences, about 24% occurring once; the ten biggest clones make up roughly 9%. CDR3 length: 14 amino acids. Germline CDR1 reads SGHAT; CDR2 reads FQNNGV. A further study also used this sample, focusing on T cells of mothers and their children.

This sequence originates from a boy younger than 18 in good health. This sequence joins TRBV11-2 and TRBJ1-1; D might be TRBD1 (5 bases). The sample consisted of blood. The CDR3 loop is CASSTRDVNIEAFF. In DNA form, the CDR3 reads TGTGCCAGCAGCACTCGGGACGTAAACATTGAAGCTTTCTTT.